A single sample gave rise to the 16 T cell receptor beta chains below, sequenced in a study of technical replicates of blood from a handful of donors. The protocol was immunoSEQ multiplex PCR, while the TCRdb copy is restricted to in-frame clones and leaves out a portion. The sample has 70,000 to 85,000 clones, 80% to 95% seen once; the top ten hold over 0.3%. Sequencing was performed on T cells isolated from PBMCs. These receptors were taken from a human donor in good health.

The CDR3 DNA reads TGTGCCAGTAGGAGGGACTTAAATGTGTACGAGCAGTACTTC. Its translation: CASRRDLNVYEQYF. The chain joins TRBV19 to TRBJ2-7, with a tentative D call TRBD2 (6 bases). Trimming took off 6 bases at V and 4 bases at J, with 16 bases between the two ends. Germline V gene lookup returns CDR1 LNHDA and CDR2 SQIVND (reference sequence). The CDR3 is 14 amino acids.

V is TRBV2 and J is TRBJ2-5; 10 bases are shared with TRBD2. J lost 4 bases, V lost 4 bases, and 3 bases had no gene match. Germline-derived CDR1 and CDR2 are SNHLY and FYNNEI. The length of the CDR3 is 14 residues. The CDR3 sequence: CASSVTSGIETQYF. As DNA, the CDR3 is TGTGCCAGCAGTGTAACTAGCGGGATAGAGACCCAGTACTTC.

This clone was seen once. The V and J genes are TRBV21-1 and TRBJ1-1; TRBD1 reflects the table's D call only, with no check against the DNA. TRBV21-1 constitutes a pseudogene. CDR3 length: 13 residues. CDR3 protein: CASTFREYTEAFF. Written as DNA, the CDR3 is TGTGCCAGCACCTTCAGGGAATACACTGAAGCTTTCTTT.

The chain recombines TRBV4-3 with TRBJ2-1, with 7 bases lining up with TRBD2. V gave up 4 bases and J gave up 0 bases; unmatched junction bases: 6. Germline V CDR1 and CDR2: LGHNA, YSLEER. CDR3 length: 16 amino acids. The DNA of the CDR3 is TGCGCCAGCAGCCGGGGACTACTTGACTCCTACAATGAGCAGTTCTTC. Amino acid sequence: CASSRGLLDSYNEQFF.

The chain has TRBV27 and TRBJ1-2; 8 bases agree with TRBD1. This CDR3 region has 13 residues. With V trimmed by 6 bases and J by 4 bases, 4 bases remained unmatched. Looked up from germline, CDR1 is MNHEY and CDR2 is SMNVEV (reference sequence). Here the CDR3 reads CASRRQGTYGYTF. CDR3 nucleotide sequence: TGTGCCAGCAGAAGACAGGGGACCTATGGCTACACCTTC.

The J gene is TRBJ2-7, the V gene TRBV5-1; D uncertain. The CDR3 has 13 residues. Looked up from germline, CDR1 is SGHRS and CDR2 is YFSETQ. The V end lost 1 base, the J end lost 2 bases, and 7 bases lay between the germline ends. In DNA form, the CDR3 reads TGCGCCAGCAGCTTGCACGGTACCTACGAGCAGTACTTC. Amino acids: CASSLHGTYEQYF.

The chain recombines TRBV30 with TRBJ1-3, with D maybe TRBD1 (5 bases). Trimming removed 2 bases from V and 0 bases from J, with 8 bases in between. The CDR3 loop spans 14 amino acids. Germline V gives CDR1 GTSNPN, CDR2 SVGIG (reference sequence). DNA of the CDR3: TGTGCCTGGAGTCCCGACAGCTCTGGAAACACCATATATTTT. This sequence encodes CAWSPDSSGNTIYF.

V gene TRBV10-3 combines with J gene TRBJ2-1, with 9 bases lining up with TRBD2. This CDR3 has 15 residues. V dropped 5 bases and J dropped 5; count of bases not matched to a gene: 7. Germline assignment: CDR1 ENHRY and CDR2 SYGVKD. The CDR3 DNA reads as TGTGCCATCAGTTCCGGGACTAGCAGGAACAATGAGCAGTTCTTC. It encodes CAISSGTSRNNEQFF.

This sequence joins TRBV30 and TRBJ1-1; 7 nucleotides agree with TRBD1. This CDR3 has 13 amino acids. Trimming at V came to 3 bases and at J to 5 bases, leaving 6 bases not matched to a gene. Germline V gene data show CDR1 as GTSNPN and CDR2 as SVGIG (reference sequence). The CDR3 here is CAWRQGVGTEAFF. DNA for the CDR3: TGTGCCTGGAGGCAGGGGGTTGGAACTGAAGCTTTCTTT.

This clone has a single count. The chain is built from TRBV27 and TRBJ1-5; 10 bases fit TRBD1. This CDR3 is built from 16 residues. CDR1 MNHEY and CDR2 SMNVEV come from the germline V gene (reference sequence). Trimming removed 2 bases from V and 2 bases from J; junction bases left unmatched: 3. This chain's CDR3 is CASSLVGTGGNQPQHF. The CDR3 DNA sequence: TGTGCCAGCAGTTTAGTAGGGACAGGGGGCAATCAGCCCCAGCATTTT.

The chain is built from TRBV11-3 and TRBJ1-1; no firm D call. The CDR3 has 11 amino acids. Germline V lookup: CDR1 SGHNT, CDR2 YENEEA. Trimming shortened V by 4 bases and J by 5 bases, and 5 bases separated the two germline ends. As DNA, the CDR3 is TGTGCCAGCAGCTCCCCGACTGAAGCTTTCTTT. It codes for CASSSPTEAFF.

The chain couples TRBV10-1 to TRBJ2-6; unclear D gene. The CDR3 runs 14 residues. CDR1 is WNHNN and CDR2 is SYGVQD in the germline V gene (reference sequence). Trimming left V 2 bases short and J 0 bases short, with 2 bases between. The CDR3 here is CASSEHSGANVLTF. CDR3 sequence (DNA): TGCGCCAGCAGTGAGCACTCTGGGGCCAACGTCCTGACTTTC.

This clone occurred a few times. The chain links TRBV7-5 to TRBJ1-2; TRBD1 reflects the table's D call only, with no check against the DNA. TRBV7-5 is given as a pseudogene. This CDR3 spans 15 amino acids. This CDR3 reads CVRSPQQGWNYGYTF. CDR3 bases: TGTGTCAGAAGCCCCCAGCAGGGGTGGAACTATGGCTACACCTTC.

The chain employs TRBV7-2 and TRBJ2-2; 15 bases align to TRBD2. V lost 3 bases and J lost 8; bases outside the gene matches: 1. This CDR3 has 15 amino acids. In germline, CDR1 is SGHTA, CDR2 FQGNSA. CDR3 nucleotide sequence: TGTGCCAGCAGCTTTGGGACTAGCGGGAGGGGGGAGCTGTTTTTT. Protein product: CASSFGTSGRGELFF.

The CDR3 here is CASSLVQITALSGNTIYF. The CDR3 DNA follows: TGTGCCAGCAGCTTAGTTCAGATAACAGCTCTCTCGGGAAACACCATATATTTT. The rearrangement joins TRBV7-9 to TRBJ1-3; D not resolved. Trimming cost V 1 base and J 4 bases, with 20 bases left between them. Germline CDR1 is SEHNR and CDR2 is FQNEAQ (reference sequence). The CDR3 is 18 residues long.

The chain uses TRBV11-2 and TRBJ1-2; TRBD1 agrees at 7 bases. Germline CDR1 is SGHAT and CDR2 is FQNNGV. V gave up 5 bases and J gave up 7 bases; unmatched junction bases: 13. This CDR3 comprises 15 residues. CDR3 DNA sequence: TGTGCCAGCAGCCGATTAAGGGACAGTCGAACTGGCTACACCTTC. It translates to CASSRLRDSRTGYTF.